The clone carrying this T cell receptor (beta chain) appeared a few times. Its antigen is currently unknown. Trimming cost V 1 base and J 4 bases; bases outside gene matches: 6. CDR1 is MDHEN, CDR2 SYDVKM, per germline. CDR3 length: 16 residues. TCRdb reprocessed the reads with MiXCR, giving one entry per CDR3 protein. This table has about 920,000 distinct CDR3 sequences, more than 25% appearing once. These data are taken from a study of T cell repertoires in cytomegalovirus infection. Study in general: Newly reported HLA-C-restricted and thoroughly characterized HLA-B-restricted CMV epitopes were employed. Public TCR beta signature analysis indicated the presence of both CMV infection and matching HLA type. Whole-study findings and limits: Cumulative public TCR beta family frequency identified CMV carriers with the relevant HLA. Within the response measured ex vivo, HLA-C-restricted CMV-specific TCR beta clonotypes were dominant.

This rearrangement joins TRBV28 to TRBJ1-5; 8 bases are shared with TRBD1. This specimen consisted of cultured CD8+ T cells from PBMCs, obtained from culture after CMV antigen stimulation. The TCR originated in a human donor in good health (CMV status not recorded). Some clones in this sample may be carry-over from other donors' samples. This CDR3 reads CASSLYGTGMNQPQHF. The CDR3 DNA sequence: TGTGCCAGCAGTTTATACGGGACAGGAATGAATCAGCCCCAGCATTTT.